A single T cell receptor (beta chain) is shown here with its context. What it binds is unknown. The CDR3 loop spans 15 amino acids. Trimming left V 2 bases short and J 1 base short, with 10 bases between. Germline V gene sequence: CDR1 MNHEY, CDR2 SVGAGI. The data originate from a study of PD-1 blockade in mismatch repair-deficient tumors. Study-wide results and caveats: Tumor-resident clones, often absent from pretreatment blood, expanded after pembrolizumab and then contracted.

The repertoire was sequenced with immunoSEQ multiplex PCR; TCRdb's copy has only in-frame clones and lacks some. The sample has 80,000 to 130,000 clones; roughly four fifths are singletons. This chain joins TRBV6-5 and TRBJ2-3, with TRBD1 as a possible D gene (6 bases). This specimen was peripheral blood, taken about eight months after starting pembrolizumab. This sequence was found in an adult with mismatch repair-deficient cancer. DNA of the CDR3: TGTGCCAGCAGTTACAGGGGGTTGCGCACAGATACGCAGTATTTT. Protein sequence: CASSYRGLRTDTQYF.